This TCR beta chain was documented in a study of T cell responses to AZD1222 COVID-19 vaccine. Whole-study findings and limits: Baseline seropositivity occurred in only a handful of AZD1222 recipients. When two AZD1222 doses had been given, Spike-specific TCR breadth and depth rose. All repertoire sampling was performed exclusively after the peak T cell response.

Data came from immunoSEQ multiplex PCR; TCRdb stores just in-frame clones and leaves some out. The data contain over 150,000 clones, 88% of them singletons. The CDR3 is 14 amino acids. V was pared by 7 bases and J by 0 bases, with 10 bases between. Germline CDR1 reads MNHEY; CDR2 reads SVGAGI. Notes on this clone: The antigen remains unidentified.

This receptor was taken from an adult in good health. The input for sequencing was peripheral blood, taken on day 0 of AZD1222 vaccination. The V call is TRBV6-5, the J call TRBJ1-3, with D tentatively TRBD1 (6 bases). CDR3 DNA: TGTGCCAGCAAAAGGGGGTTCTCTGGAAACACCATATATTTT. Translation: CASKRGFSGNTIYF.